The T cell receptor beta chain described here comes from a study of T-cell reconstitution after alpha-beta-depleted transplantation in children. Preparing the TCRbeta library involved the use of unique molecular identifiers. MiXCR, applied by TCRdb to the PCR reads, yields one record per CDR3 protein. Counted here are 60,000 to 70,000 distinct CDR3 sequences, roughly 4.9% occurring once; the ten biggest clones make up under 20%. The germline V gene has CDR1 SGHTA and CDR2 FQGNSA. J lost 2 bases, V lost 0 bases, and 3 bases had no gene match. The CDR3 has 16 amino acids. Overall study results and limits: Once a year had passed after transplant, T-cell counts and diversity came mostly from newly produced T cells. Day-60 TCRbeta diversity that was high in some patients was derived from surviving recipient T cells and thymic progenitors. Expanded clones from the graft, numbering several hundred, reportedly supplied alpha-beta T cells about two months after transplant.

Ten or more counts support this clonotype. The target antigen is unknown. The gene calls are TRBV7-2 and TRBJ2-7; 11 nucleotides line up with TRBD2. Specimen: PBMCs, mostly from graft donor cells, collected 180 days after TCRalphabeta/CD19-depleted stem cell transplant. The TCR comes from a boy in the first two years of life who had a stem cell transplant for acute myeloid leukemia, so the T cells may come from the graft donor. Here the CDR3 reads CASSLAASGGPYEQYF. In DNA form, the CDR3 reads TGTGCCAGCAGCTTAGCCGCTAGCGGGGGGCCCTACGAGCAGTACTTC. Complete variable domain (other parts from reference TRBV7-2 and TRBJ2-7): GAGVSQSPSNKVTEKGKDVELRCDPISGHTALYWYRQSLGQGLEFLIYFQGNSAPDKSGLPSDRFSAERTGGSVSTLTIQRTQQEDSAVYLCASSLAASGGPYEQYFGPGTRLTVT.